Below, one T cell receptor beta chain is given with its context. The data are from a study of T-cell reconstitution after alpha-beta-depleted transplantation in children. The TCRbeta library was prepared with unique molecular identifiers. TCRdb processed the PCR reads anew with MiXCR; each CDR3 protein has one entry. Among some 390,000 distinct CDR3 sequences listed, over 20% were seen once. The germline V gene has CDR1 DFQATT and CDR2 SNEGSKA (reference sequence). V lost 7 bases to trimming and J lost 7 bases; unmatched junction nucleotides: 10. The CDR3 extends over 13 amino acids. The chain combines TRBV20-1 with TRBJ1-2; TRBD1 aligns across 9 bases. This material consisted of PBMCs from the stem cell graft donor, taken from the stem cell graft. This sequence was found in a human donor who donated a stem cell graft to a child with acute myeloid leukemia. CDR3 DNA: TGCAGTGTTACGGAACAGGGGGCACGTGGCTACACCTTC. Translating it yields CSVTEQGARGYTF.